One T cell receptor (beta chain) is described in this entry. The source of the sample is a study of blood T cell repertoires in COVID-19. On the study more broadly: The United States, Italy and Spain provided the acute and convalescent COVID-19 samples. Sources were T cells, B-cell-depleted T cells, or PBMCs; the material itself was cDNA or gDNA.

Deletions cut 10 bases from V and 2 bases from J, with 11 bases between. The CDR3 has 12 amino acids. In germline, CDR1 is MDHEN, CDR2 SYDVKM. Original analysis: Reference gene primer amplification gave estimated nucleated cell counts. Some clones are missing from TCRdb's copy, which holds only in-frame ones; the method was immunoSEQ multiplex PCR. V and J calls and clone size are those listed in that table; D and trimming were worked out from the DNA. This repertoire shows tens of thousands of clones, 85% to 90% found once; its top ten account for roughly 4%. This TCR derives from a man in his forties or fifties with active COVID-19. Sequenced: peripheral blood. V is TRBV28 and J is TRBJ1-1; D perhaps matches TRBD1 (5 bases). The CDR3 nucleotides are TGTGCCATTTACCAGGGAAACACTGAAGCTTTCTTT. It is translated as CAIYQGNTEAFF.